Reported below is one T cell receptor (beta chain). This sample was included in a study of T-cell reconstitution after alpha-beta-depleted transplantation in children. The CDR3 has 13 amino acids. Trimming took 8 bases from V and 5 from J, leaving 12 bases between them. Unique molecular identifiers were built into the TCRbeta library. In TCRdb, the PCR reads were re-called with MiXCR into one record per CDR3 protein. The sample includes about 640,000 distinct CDR3 sequences, around 16% seen only once; the top ten take 1.1%. The clonotype comes from a human donor who donated a stem cell graft to a child with acute myeloid leukemia. The rearrangement uses TRBV12-3 or TRBV12-4 and TRBJ2-2, with D tentatively TRBD2 (6 bases). The source material was PBMCs from the stem cell graft donor, sampled from the stem cell graft. The CDR3: CASRELGTGELFF. CDR3 coding DNA: TGTGCCAGCCGGGAGTTAGGAACCGGGGAGCTGTTTTTT.